This TCR beta chain was documented in a study of shared clonotypes between healthy human individuals. Libraries were prepared by immunoSEQ multiplex PCR; TCRdb keeps only in-frame clonotypes and omits some of them. In the table there are fewer than 3 million clones, less than 95% of which are singletons. All participating donors were Caucasian adults from Nashville, Tennessee. The V and J ends lost 0 bases and 4 bases, in that order; junction bases with no gene match: 3. The V gene's germline CDR1 is SGHTA and CDR2 FQGNSA. This CDR3 has 15 amino acids. The sample was naive CD4+ T cells from PBMCs. Noted subset: CD45RA+ positively selected. This clonotype was obtained from a man aged 18 to 29 in good health. Some clones in this sample may be carry-over from other donors' samples. The chain has TRBV7-2 and TRBJ2-1, with TRBD2 identical over 7 bases. As DNA, the CDR3 is TGTGCCAGCAGCTTAGCCCCGGGACTATACAATGAGCAGTTCTTC. Encoded protein: CASSLAPGLYNEQFF.